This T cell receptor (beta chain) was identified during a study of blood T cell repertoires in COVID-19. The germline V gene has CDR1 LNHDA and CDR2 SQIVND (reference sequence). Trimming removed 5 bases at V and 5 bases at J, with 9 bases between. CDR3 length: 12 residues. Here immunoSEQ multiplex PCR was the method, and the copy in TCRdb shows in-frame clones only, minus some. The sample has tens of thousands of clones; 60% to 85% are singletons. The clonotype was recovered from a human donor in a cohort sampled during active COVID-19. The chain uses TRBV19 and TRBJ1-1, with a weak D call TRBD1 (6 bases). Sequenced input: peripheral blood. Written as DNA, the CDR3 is TGTGCCAGTAGTTCAGGGGTAACTGAAGCTTTCTTT. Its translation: CASSSGVTEAFF.